One sample yielded the 25 T cell receptor beta chains listed below, sequenced in a study of graft-versus-host responses after intestinal transplantation. Assay used: immunoSEQ multiplex PCR; TCRdb lists only in-frame clones, some missing. The sample includes approximately 75,000 clones, about 94% of them seen just once. These TCRs are of unknown antigen specificity. Sample: unstimulated CD8+ T cells sorted from spleen or lymph node cells, taken before intestinal transplant. The receptors were sampled from a human donor who received an intestinal transplant.

This clone has just one count. The gene calls are TRBV4-1 and TRBJ2-7, with unresolved D. Germline CDR1 and CDR2: MGHRA and YSYEKL. Trimming removed 0 bases from V and 0 bases from J, with 12 bases in between. The CDR3 spans 16 residues. The DNA for the CDR3 is TGCGCCAGCAGCCAAGATCTAGAGGTCAGCTCCTACGAGCAGTACTTC. It translates to CASSQDLEVSSYEQYF.

A word on this clone: It is unclear where the CDR3 begins or ends on the DNA, so no DNA is shown, and the CDR3 is as TCRdb lists it. J is TRBJ2-4 and V is TRBV21-1; the D call TRBD1 from the table was never checked on the DNA. TRBV21-1 is noted as a pseudogene. The length of the CDR3 is 14 amino acids, counting both ends. CDR3 in amino acids: CATWGQGAKNIQYF.

The chain recombines TRBV5-6 with TRBJ2-3; D might be TRBD1 (7 bases). Germline V CDR1 and CDR2: SGHDT, YYEEEE. V lost 2 bases and J lost 4, with 14 bases in between. The CDR3 runs 15 residues. The CDR3 bases are TGTGCCAGCAGCTTAATAACAGGGGAGGCAGATACGCAGTATTTT. It translates to CASSLITGEADTQYF.

The J gene is TRBJ2-3, the V gene TRBV27, with 14 bases identical to TRBD2. The trim removed 0 bases at V and 6 bases at J, leaving 5 bases unmatched. The CDR3 extends over 17 amino acids. The germline gives CDR1 MNHEY, CDR2 SMNVEV (reference sequence). CDR3 nucleotide sequence: TGTGCCAGCAGTTTATCGACTAGCGGGAGGGCGTCGGATACGCAGTATTTT. This translates into CASSLSTSGRASDTQYF.

This chain links TRBV5-8 with TRBJ2-1; 7 bases fit TRBD2. The trim removed 0 bases at V and 3 bases at J, leaving 3 bases unmatched. Germline V CDR1 and CDR2: SGHTS, YDEGEE. CDR3 length: 15 residues. Here the CDR3 reads CASSLGLADYNEQFF. In DNA, the CDR3 is TGTGCCAGCAGCTTGGGGCTAGCGGACTACAATGAGCAGTTCTTC.

This sequence joins TRBV6-5 and TRBJ2-5, with 9 bases fitting TRBD1. The J call is doubtful: the DNA matches TRBJ2-7 better. Germline loops: CDR1 MNHEY, CDR2 SVGAGI. This CDR3 is 14 amino acids long. The CDR3 sequence is CASSYFGQGFEQYF. CDR3 coding DNA: TGTGCCAGCAGTTACTTTGGACAGGGGTTCGAGCAGTACTTC.

This sequence joins TRBV30 and TRBJ1-4, with 8 bases lining up with TRBD1. Germline V gives CDR1 GTSNPN, CDR2 SVGIG (reference sequence). With 4 bases clipped from V and 8 bases from J, the junction kept 12 bases outside the gene matches. The CDR3 runs to 15 residues. DNA of the CDR3: TGTGCCTGGACCCCGGGACAGGCTGCAGGGGAAAAACTGTTTTTT. This encodes CAWTPGQAAGEKLFF.

The V and J genes are TRBV5-1 and TRBJ2-7; 7 positions agree with TRBD1. The CDR3 is made up of 15 amino acids. CDR1 SGHRS and CDR2 YFSETQ come from the germline V gene. The V and J ends lost 3 bases and 5 bases, in that order; junction bases with no gene match: 11. The CDR3: CASSSRQGLSDEQYF. The CDR3 bases are TGCGCCAGCAGCTCACGACAGGGTCTGTCCGACGAGCAGTACTTC.

The chain is built from TRBV27 and TRBJ2-5; the match to TRBD2 covers 7 bases. The DNA end favors TRBJ2-7, so the J call may be wrong. Germline V CDR1 and CDR2: MNHEY, SMNVEV (reference sequence). The CDR3 has 15 amino acids. CDR3 DNA sequence: TGTGCCAGCAGTCCCGGGGGGTATGGTCCCTACGAGCAGTACTTC. This translates into CASSPGGYGPYEQYF.

The CDR3 sequence: CASSEYIGDFNYGYTF. The CDR3 coding sequence is TGTGCCAGCAGTGAATATATCGGTGATTTTAACTATGGCTACACCTTC. The rearrangement joins TRBV25-1 to TRBJ1-2; no definite D call. Per germline, CDR1 MGHDK and CDR2 SYGVNS. Trimming pared 0 bases from V and 1 base from J, leaving 12 bases between. This CDR3 region has 16 residues.

The chain recombines TRBV5-1 with TRBJ2-5, with 12 positions matching TRBD2. Germline V lookup: CDR1 SGHRS, CDR2 YFSETQ. The CDR3 contains 17 residues. Trimming removed 3 bases from V and 0 bases from J; junction bases left unmatched: 6. This CDR3 reads CASSYLAGGRDQETQYF. The CDR3 DNA reads TGCGCCAGCAGCTATCTAGCGGGAGGGCGGGACCAAGAGACCCAGTACTTC.

The chain employs TRBV11-1 and TRBJ2-1; 12 positions match TRBD1. V trimming: 5 bases; J trimming: 1 base; junction bases outside the gene matches: 6. The CDR3 covers 17 residues. Germline V gives CDR1 SGHAT, CDR2 FQDESV (reference sequence). The CDR3 protein is CASSAGTGGLSYNEQFF. CDR3 bases: TGTGCCAGCAGCGCCGGGACAGGGGGCTTATCCTACAATGAGCAGTTCTTC.

The CDR3 region is CASSLYPRRMDNEQFF. The CDR3 nucleotides read TGTGCCAGCAGTTTATATCCCCGTAGGATGGACAATGAGCAGTTCTTC. The chain uses TRBV27 and TRBJ2-1; D remains unclear. Trimming shortened V by 1 base and J by 5 bases, and 15 bases separated the two germline ends. CDR1 is MNHEY, CDR2 SMNVEV, per germline (reference sequence). This CDR3 contains 16 residues.

The chain carries TRBV27 and TRBJ2-7; weak D call: TRBD2 (6 bases). Looked up from germline, CDR1 is MNHEY and CDR2 is SMNVEV (reference sequence). The CDR3 sequence is 12 residues long. The germline V and J ends were trimmed by 3 bases and 7 bases, with 10 bases remaining between them. The CDR3 sequence: CASSFPAGEQYF. The CDR3 coding sequence is TGTGCCAGCAGTTTCCCGGCGGGGGAGCAGTACTTC.

Only one count was recorded for this clone. The chain links TRBV28 to TRBJ2-2; D is perhaps TRBD1 (6 bases). The CDR3 length is 15 residues. Per the germline V gene, CDR1 is MDHEN and CDR2 is SYDVKM. With 8 bases removed from V and 3 bases from J, the gap between germline ends came to 16 bases. CDR3 in DNA: TGTGCCAGCTCCTGGGGGCCTAGAGACACCGGGGAGCTGTTTTTT. Residues: CASSWGPRDTGELFF.

The rearrangement uses TRBV27 and TRBJ2-7; D is ambiguous. This CDR3 region has 14 residues. V lost 3 bases and J lost 3, with 12 bases in between. The V gene's germline CDR1 is MNHEY and CDR2 SMNVEV (reference sequence). For the CDR3, the DNA is TGTGCCAGCAGTTTCGTTTCGGAAAACTACGAGCAGTACTTC. This translates into CASSFVSENYEQYF.

The V call is TRBV9, the J call TRBJ2-1; 8 positions match TRBD2. This CDR3 comprises 15 residues. Trimming removed 4 bases from V and 9 bases from J; junction bases left unmatched: 12. Germline V CDR1 and CDR2: SGDLS, YYNGEE. The CDR3 bases are TGTGCCAGCAGCCCGGGACTAGTTGGGGGCGGTGAGCAGTTCTTC. Its translation is CASSPGLVGGGEQFF.

V gene TRBV6-1 combines with J gene TRBJ2-5; TRBD1 agrees at 8 bases. Judging by the DNA end, TRBJ2-7 fits better; the J call may be wrong. The germline CDR1 and CDR2 sequences are MNHNS and SASEGT. The CDR3 has 13 residues. The CDR3 spells CASSPGTGYEQYF. The CDR3 DNA reads TGTGCCAGTTCCCCCGGGACAGGCTACGAGCAGTACTTC.

The CDR3 sequence is CASSPPTGPLPQHF. CDR3 in DNA: TGTGCCAGTAGTCCCCCCACAGGTCCTCTGCCCCAGCATTTT. The gene calls are TRBV19 and TRBJ1-5, with D possibly being TRBD1 (5 bases). The CDR3 contains 14 residues. Per germline, CDR1 LNHDA and CDR2 SQIVND (reference sequence). V was pared by 5 bases and J by 9 bases, with 17 bases between. Looking up the rest from reference TRBV19 and TRBJ1-5 gives the full variable domain: DGGITQSPKYLFRKEGQNVTLSCEQNLNHDAMYWYRQDPGQGLRLIYYSQIVNDFQKGDIAEGYSVSREKKESFPLTVTSAQKNPTAFYLCASSPPTGPLPQHFGDGTRLSIL.

This chain uses TRBV7-9 with TRBJ2-1; 8 bases map to TRBD2. This CDR3 comprises 15 residues. J was trimmed by 8 bases and V by 4 bases; bases with no gene match: 10. Germline CDR1 and CDR2: SEHNR and FQNEAQ (reference sequence). In DNA form, the CDR3 reads TGTGCCAGCAGCTCGATTGGGCGGGAGGCCGATGAGCAGTTCTTC. Translating gives CASSSIGREADEQFF.

This clone was observed a single time. This chain connects TRBV11-3 to TRBJ1-1; 7 bases map to TRBD1. CDR3 size: 13 residues. The V segment lost 5 bases and the J segment 3 bases; nucleotides outside the gene matches: 3. CDR1 is SGHNT and CDR2 is YENEEA in the germline V gene. CDR3 bases: TGTGCCAGCAGCGGGACAGATGACACTGAAGCTTTCTTT. Its protein product is CASSGTDDTEAFF.

The chain uses TRBV5-1 and TRBJ2-1; 7 bases match TRBD1. This CDR3 is 16 amino acids long. With 2 bases clipped from V and 0 bases from J, the junction kept 5 bases outside the gene matches. The germline V gene has CDR1 SGHRS and CDR2 YFSETQ. This chain's CDR3 is CASSFPTGSSYNEQFF. The CDR3 DNA reads TGCGCCAGCAGCTTCCCGACAGGGAGCTCCTACAATGAGCAGTTCTTC.

V gene TRBV2 combines with J gene TRBJ2-7; the D gene is possibly TRBD2 (5 bases). V was pared by 1 base and J by 6 bases, with 10 bases between. Germline CDR1 is SNHLY and CDR2 is FYNNEI. CDR3 size: 13 residues. The CDR3 region is CASSEGLAGEQYF. The CDR3 DNA is TGTGCCAGCAGTGAAGGGCTAGCCGGCGAGCAGTACTTC.

The chain is built from TRBV7-9 and TRBJ2-7; D is unclear. Between the trimmed V and J ends, which lost 1 base and 2 bases, there was a span of 6 bases. The CDR3 consists of 13 residues. CDR1 and CDR2 from the germline V gene are SEHNR and FQNEAQ (reference sequence). CDR3 nucleotide sequence: TGTGCCAGCAGCTTAGTAGGCGCCTACGAGCAGTACTTC. Protein sequence: CASSLVGAYEQYF.

The CDR3 sequence is CASSYKRGYDQPQHF. Written as DNA, the CDR3 is TGTGCCAGCAGTTACAAACGTGGATACGATCAGCCCCAGCATTTT. This chain links TRBV6-5 with TRBJ1-5, with D hard to call. CDR3 size: 15 residues. Germline V gene lookup returns CDR1 MNHEY and CDR2 SVGAGI. Trimming left V 2 bases short and J 5 bases short, with 13 bases between.